This T cell receptor beta chain stems from a study of T cells after yellow fever vaccination. Study in general: SMART-Seq v4 Ultra Low Input handled preparation of low-cell-number fractions.

It was through 5'RACE template switching that TCR cDNA was made, with a universal primer site and UMIs added. TCRdb used MiXCR to reprocess the 5' RACE reads, holding one entry per CDR3 protein. The sample has 500,000 to 700,000 distinct CDR3 sequences, roughly 19% seen once. General study results and limits: Post-booster repertoires again held most primary-vaccination clones (about 96% CD4, 85% to 90% CD8).

The CDR3 loop spans 15 amino acids. With 5 bases clipped from V and 0 bases from J, the junction kept 6 bases outside the gene matches. Germline assignment: CDR1 SGHTA and CDR2 FQGNSA. A word on this clonotype: Its matching antigen is unknown.

This TCR came from a man aged 25-45 years who received the YFV17D yellow fever vaccine. The sequencing here drew on PBMCs, taken 15 days after the yellow fever booster vaccination. The chain uses TRBV7-2 and TRBJ1-1, with TRBD1 matching 7 bases. Here the CDR3 reads CASSPMGQMNTEAFF. CDR3 DNA: TGTGCCAGCAGCCCAATGGGACAGATGAACACTGAAGCTTTCTTT.